These 7 T cell receptor beta chains were sequenced from one sample in a study of lymphopenia after photon versus proton radiotherapy. Here immunoSEQ multiplex PCR was the method, and the copy in TCRdb shows in-frame clones only, minus some. Seen here are tens of thousands of clones, 85% observed once, and the top ten hold roughly a sixth. Sequencing was performed on peripheral blood, taken from a patient treated with photon-based radiotherapy. The receptor set was obtained from a man in his sixties with pancreatic cancer.

Here the CDR3 DNA reads TGTGCCAGCAGTGAAGCCGTCGGCGGGGGGTACGAGCAGTACTTC. This gives the protein CASSEAVGGGYEQYF. The gene calls are TRBV6-1 and TRBJ2-5, with 8 bases fitting TRBD2. The DNA end is a closer match to TRBJ2-7, so the J assignment may be wrong. Germline V CDR1 and CDR2: MNHNS, SASEGT. CDR3 length: 15 residues.

The chain joins TRBV18 to TRBJ2-7; a weak D match, TRBD1 (6 bases). Trimming shortened V by 2 bases and J by 6 bases, and 14 bases separated the two germline ends. The CDR3 has 14 residues. Germline lookup yields CDR1 KGHSH and CDR2 LQKENI. The CDR3 loop is CASSPTTGSFEQYF. The CDR3 nucleotides read TGTGCCAGCTCACCAACGACAGGATCATTCGAGCAGTACTTC.

This chain joins TRBV7-2 and TRBJ2-3; D gene ambiguous. The CDR3 totals 14 residues. V lost 1 base to trimming and J lost 2 bases, with 7 bases between them. Germline V gives CDR1 SGHTA, CDR2 FQGNSA. The CDR3 nucleotides are TGTGCCAGCAGCTTAGACCGTTACACAGATACGCAGTATTTT. Its protein product is CASSLDRYTDTQYF.

The chain links TRBV4-1 to TRBJ2-1, with TRBD2 as a possible D gene (5 bases). There are 17 residues in the CDR3. Germline V gene sequence: CDR1 MGHRA, CDR2 YSYEKL. The V end was cut by 2 bases, the J end by 2 bases, with 16 bases between. Written as DNA, the CDR3 is TGCGCCAGCAGCCAATTAGACACTAGATGGACCTACAATGAGCAGTTCTTC. Amino acids: CASSQLDTRWTYNEQFF.

The rearrangement links TRBV4-3 to TRBJ1-6; 7 nucleotides align to TRBD1. The CDR3 runs 14 residues. V shed 5 bases and J 5 bases; nucleotides not matched to a gene: 3. CDR1 is LGHNA, CDR2 YSLEER, per germline. DNA for the CDR3: TGCGCCAGCAGCTTGGGACAGAATAATTCACCCCTCCACTTT. It encodes CASSLGQNNSPLHF.

The chain links TRBV5-4 to TRBJ2-1, with D possibly matching TRBD1 (7 bases). Germline assignment: CDR1 SGHNT and CDR2 YYREEE (reference sequence). The CDR3 is 16 amino acids. Deletions cut 4 bases from V and 3 bases from J, with 17 bases between. The CDR3 coding sequence is TGTGCCAGCAGCCCAGGGGGGCCGGAGTACTACAATGAGCAGTTCTTC. Protein sequence: CASSPGGPEYYNEQFF.

The chain combines TRBV5-4 with TRBJ1-2; TRBD1 is a possible D gene (5 bases). The CDR3 extends over 13 amino acids. V was cut by 3 bases and J by 7 bases, with 13 bases left in between. The germline gives CDR1 SGHNT, CDR2 YYREEE (reference sequence). For the CDR3, the DNA is TGTGCCAGCAGCTCGCCGTGGGGGTCTGGCTACACCTTC. Its protein is CASSSPWGSGYTF.